The 2 T cell receptor beta chains in this list originate from one sample, sequenced in a study of T cell clonality in common variable immunodeficiency. Generated by immunoSEQ multiplex PCR, the TCRdb table keeps only in-frame clones and is missing some. The counts give tens of thousands of clones, none of them seen only once; 2.8% is held by the top ten. The specimen sequenced was peripheral blood mononuclear cells. The receptors were sampled from a person aged 18-70 years in good health.

This clone was detected many times. The CDR3 end is not reached by the read, which stops 3 residues before it; the germline J gene fills it in. This chain connects TRBV5-6 to TRBJ1-4; perhaps TRBD1 as D (5 bases). Looked up from germline, CDR1 is SGHDT and CDR2 is YYEEEE. This CDR3 is built from 15 residues. V was pared by 0 bases and J by 8 bases, with 14 bases between. The CDR3 protein is CASSLDLGPGEKLFF. The DNA read from the CDR3 is TGTGCCAGCAGCTTGGATCTGGGGCCCGGCGAAAAA.

The sample holds many counts of this clone. The DNA ends 3 residues before the CDR3 does, and the rest of the CDR3 is filled in from the germline J gene. The V call is TRBV28, the J call TRBJ2-7, with 11 nucleotides matching TRBD2. This CDR3 is 15 amino acids long. The V gene's germline CDR1 is MDHEN and CDR2 SYDVKM. V was pared by 8 bases and J by 4 bases, with 10 bases of the junction left unmatched. CDR3 bases read: TGTGCCAGCCTAGCGGGAGGTAATCTTCCTTACGAG. It codes for CASLAGGNLPYE. The complete CDR3 reads CASLAGGNLPYEQYF.